This passage covers 8 T cell receptor beta chains from one sample sequenced in a study of cytomegalovirus exposure and HLA in healthy donors. PCR involved 60 Vbeta and 13 Jbeta primers. Only in-frame clones appear in the TCRdb table, and some are missing; sequencing was by immunoSEQ multiplex PCR. The sample comprises under 150,000 clones, approximately 73% of which are singletons, and roughly 14% rests with the top ten. Sequences were obtained from PBMCs. These receptors all come from a human donor in good health.

J is TRBJ2-1 and V is TRBV30; 10 nucleotides line up with TRBD2. Germline values: CDR1 GTSNPN, CDR2 SVGIG (reference sequence). The CDR3 loop spans 16 amino acids. After removal of 1 base from V and 1 base from J, the junction contained 4 bases not matched to a gene. The CDR3 region is CAWSGLAGVSYNEQFF. The CDR3 region has the DNA TGTGCCTGGAGTGGGCTAGCGGGAGTGTCCTACAATGAGCAGTTCTTC.

The chain recombines TRBV6-6 with TRBJ1-5; 10 positions agree with TRBD1. CDR1 is MNHNY, CDR2 SVGAGI, per germline (reference sequence). V lost 6 bases and J lost 4; bases outside the gene matches: 6. The CDR3 is 15 amino acids. CDR3 DNA sequence: TGTGCCAGCAGCACTCAGGGACAGGGGAATCAGCCCCAGCATTTT. This sequence encodes CASSTQGQGNQPQHF.

The chain employs TRBV5-1 and TRBJ1-3; no definite D call. The germline gives CDR1 SGHRS, CDR2 YFSETQ. CDR3 length: 13 amino acids. Trimming left V 5 bases short and J 0 bases short, with 6 bases between. CDR3 protein: CASRFNSGNTIYF. DNA of the CDR3: TGCGCCAGCAGATTCAACTCTGGAAACACCATATATTTT.

The chain combines TRBV19 with TRBJ1-6, with 7 positions matching TRBD1. The CDR3 runs to 15 residues. Germline CDR1 is LNHDA and CDR2 is SQIVND (reference sequence). V lost 5 bases to trimming and J lost 7 bases; unmatched junction nucleotides: 8. CDR3 bases: TGTGCCAGTAGTGTAACCGGGACAGCGAATTCACCCCTCCACTTT. Protein sequence: CASSVTGTANSPLHF.

The chain has TRBV5-6 and TRBJ2-1; tentative D call: TRBD1 (5 bases). Trimming pared 3 bases from V and 3 bases from J, leaving 7 bases between. Germline values: CDR1 SGHDT, CDR2 YYEEEE. This CDR3 region has 13 residues. The CDR3: CASSYRSYNEQFF. The CDR3 nucleotides are TGTGCCAGCAGCTACAGGAGCTACAATGAGCAGTTCTTC.

The chain joins TRBV18 to TRBJ1-1, with 7 bases fitting TRBD1. Germline assignment: CDR1 KGHSH and CDR2 LQKENI. V lost 3 bases, J lost 0 bases, and 7 bases stayed unmatched. This CDR3 is 16 amino acids long. The CDR3 is CASSPSETGMNTEAFF. In nucleotides, the CDR3 is TGTGCCAGCTCACCGAGTGAGACAGGGATGAACACTGAAGCTTTCTTT.

This clone was detected a few times. The J gene is TRBJ2-3, the V gene TRBV11-3; TRBD2 aligns across 7 bases. Looked up from germline, CDR1 is SGHNT and CDR2 is YENEEA. With V trimmed by 4 bases and J by 6 bases, 7 bases remained unmatched. There are 14 residues in the CDR3. CDR3: CASSSRGDPDTQYF. The CDR3 DNA follows: TGTGCCAGCAGCTCCCGGGGGGATCCCGATACGCAGTATTTT.

This clone has more than one count but fewer than ten. The chain joins TRBV25-1 to TRBJ2-2; perhaps TRBD1 as D (5 bases). The CDR3 contains 16 residues. CDR1 and CDR2 from the germline V gene are MGHDK and SYGVNS. The V gene lost 1 base and the J gene lost 4 bases, with 13 bases spanning the gap. The CDR3, as DNA: TGTGCCAGCAGTGAATTGGGGCGGCAGGGCACCGGGGAGCTGTTTTTT. Its protein is CASSELGRQGTGELFF.